This TCR beta chain was identified during a study of T cells after yellow fever vaccination. Study-level points and caveats: In post-booster samples, most primary-vaccination clones reappeared (roughly 96% CD4, roughly 88% CD8). The presence of abundant clonotypes contaminating from the bulk population was possible in FACS-sorted repertoires. A minor fraction of clonotypes spanned both CD4 and CD8 compartments.

This clonotype was observed a handful of times. Its antigen remains unknown. The authors made TCR cDNA by 5'RACE template switching, adding a universal primer site and UMIs. Via MiXCR, TCRdb re-called the 5' RACE reads, giving one row per CDR3 protein. Among some 500,000 distinct CDR3 sequences listed, about 13% were seen once. CDR3 length: 12 amino acids. Trimming pared 3 bases from V and 9 bases from J, leaving 12 bases between. Germline lookup yields CDR1 SGHTA and CDR2 FQGNSA. This clonotype was sampled from a man aged 25 to 40 who received the YFV17D yellow fever vaccine. Sequences were derived from PBMCs, sampled on the day of the yellow fever booster vaccination. The V gene is TRBV7-2, the J gene TRBJ2-7; D is unresolved. CDR3 loop: CASSFGPELQYF. In DNA form, the CDR3 reads TGTGCCAGCAGCTTCGGACCGGAACTGCAGTACTTC.